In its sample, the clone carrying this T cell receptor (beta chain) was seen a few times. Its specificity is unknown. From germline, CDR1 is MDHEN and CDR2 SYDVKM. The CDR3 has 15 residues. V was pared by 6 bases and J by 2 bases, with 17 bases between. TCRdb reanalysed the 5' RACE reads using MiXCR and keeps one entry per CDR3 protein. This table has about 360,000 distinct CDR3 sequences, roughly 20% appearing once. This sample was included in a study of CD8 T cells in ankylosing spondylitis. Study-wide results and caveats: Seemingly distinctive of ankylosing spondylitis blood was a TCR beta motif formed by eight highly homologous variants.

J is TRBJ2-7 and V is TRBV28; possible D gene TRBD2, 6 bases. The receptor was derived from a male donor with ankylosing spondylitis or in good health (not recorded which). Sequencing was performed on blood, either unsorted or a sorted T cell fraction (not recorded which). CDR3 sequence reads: CASRSLGGSPYEQYF. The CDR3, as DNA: TGTGCCAGCAGGTCATTGGGGGGATCGCCCTACGAGCAGTACTTC.